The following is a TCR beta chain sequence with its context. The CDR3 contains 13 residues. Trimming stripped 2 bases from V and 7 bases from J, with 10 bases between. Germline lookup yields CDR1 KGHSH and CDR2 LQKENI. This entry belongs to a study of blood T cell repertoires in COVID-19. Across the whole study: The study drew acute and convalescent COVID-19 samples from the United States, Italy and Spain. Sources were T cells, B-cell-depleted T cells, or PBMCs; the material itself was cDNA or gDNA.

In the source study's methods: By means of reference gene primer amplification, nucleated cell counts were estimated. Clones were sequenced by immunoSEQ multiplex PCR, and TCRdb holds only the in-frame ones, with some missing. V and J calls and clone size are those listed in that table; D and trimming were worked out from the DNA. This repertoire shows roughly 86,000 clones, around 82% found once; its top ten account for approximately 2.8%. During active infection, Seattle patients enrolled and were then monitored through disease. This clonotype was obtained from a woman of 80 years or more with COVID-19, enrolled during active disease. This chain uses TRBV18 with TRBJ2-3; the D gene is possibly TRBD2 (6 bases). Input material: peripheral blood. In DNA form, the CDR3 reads TGTGCCAGCTCACCAGGGACTTCCCATACGCAGTATTTT. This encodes CASSPGTSHTQYF.